This is a list of T cell receptor beta chains from one sample in a study of cytomegalovirus exposure and HLA in healthy donors. Clones were sequenced by immunoSEQ multiplex PCR, and TCRdb holds only the in-frame ones, with some missing. The sample yields 180,000 or so clones, 80% to 90% seen once. The sample comprised PBMCs. These receptors were obtained from a man between 18 and 35 years old in good health and CMV-seropositive. CDR3s include the opening cysteine and the closing phenylalanine or tryptophan. Each record gives: V gene, J gene, D gene, clone size, CDR3 DNA, CDR3 protein. The D gene is left open where the match is weak. For some rows the clone size is stated as once, few or many, or as a class when expanded; others skip it.

TRBV7-6	TRBJ2-2	-	-	TGTGCCAGCAGCCCGACTAGTTTCGACGGGGAGCTGTTTTTT	CASSPTSFDGELFF
TRBV6-5	TRBJ2-5	-	-	TGTGCCAGCAGTTATGTAGGGGGACCTCAGACCCAGTACTTC	CASSYVGGPQTQYF
TRBV11-3	TRBJ1-1	-	-	TGTGCCAGCAGCCCAACCGCAGGCACTGAAGCTTTCTTT	CASSPTAGTEAFF
TRBV7-3	TRBJ2-1	TRBD2	-	TGTGCCAGCGGACCGGGACTAGCGGGGGTTGGGGAGCAGTTCTTC	CASGPGLAGVGEQFF
TRBV18	TRBJ1-3	-	-	TGTGCCAGCTCACCACCCGCGGTCTCTGGAAACACCATATATTTT	CASSPPAVSGNTIYF
TRBV18	TRBJ1-1	TRBD1	-	TGTGCCAGCTCACTGAAGACAGGGTCAAGTCGTTCGGCCACTGAAGCTTTCTTT	CASSLKTGSSRSATEAFF
TRBV10-3	TRBJ2-5	TRBD2	-	TGTGCCATCAGTTTCGGGACTAGTCTTATCCAAGAGACCCAGTACTTC	CAISFGTSLIQETQYF
TRBV7-2	TRBJ1-1	-	once	TGTGCCAGCAGCCCCCAATGGACAGTTTCTGAAGCTTTCTTT	CASSPQWTVSEAFF
TRBV29-1	TRBJ2-1	-	-	TGCAGCGGGGGGGGACACAGAAACTACAATGAGCAGTTCTTC	CSGGGHRNYNEQFF
TRBV2	TRBJ1-6	TRBD1	-	TGTGCCAGCAGTGTCCGACAGGGGAATTCACCCCTCCACTTT	CASSVRQGNSPLHF
TRBV11-3	TRBJ2-5	-	-	TGTGCCAGCAGCTCCGGAGAGACCCAGTACTTC	CASSSGETQYF
TRBV6-1	TRBJ2-1	TRBD2	once	TGTGCCAGCAGTCCCCGGGAGGGTCCCTACAATGAGCAGTTCTTC	CASSPREGPYNEQFF
TRBV2	TRBJ2-1	TRBD1	-	TGTGCCAGCAGTGAAAGGGGGCTTAGCTCCTACAATGAGCAGTTCTTC	CASSERGLSSYNEQFF
TRBV27	TRBJ1-3	-	once	TGTGCCAGCAGTCATCGAGTTTCTGGAAACACCATATATTTT	CASSHRVSGNTIYF